The rows below give T cell receptor beta chains drawn from one sample of a study of Tregs in tolerant kidney transplant recipients. Using immunoSEQ multiplex PCR, the repertoire was profiled, and TCRdb retains in-frame clones only, with some absent. This sample yields 70,000 to 95,000 clones, of which approximately 90% are seen a single time; about 0.34% belongs to the top ten. Sequences were derived from Tregs from blood, sampled before the transplant. These receptors were collected from a human donor who received a combined kidney and bone marrow transplant. CDR3s leave out the opening cysteine and the closing phenylalanine or tryptophan. A D gene is named only where the DNA matches it firmly.

v_gene	j_gene	d_gene	len	CDR3aa
TRBV5-4	TRBJ2-1	TRBD2	12	ASSGGVTSDEQF
TRBV4-1	TRBJ1-1	TRBD1	13	ASSLLGQGNPEAF
TRBV5-1	TRBJ2-1	NA	15	ASSRGSVGVSVNEQF
TRBV19	TRBJ2-1	TRBD1	11	ASSSDRGHGQF
TRBV9	TRBJ2-3	TRBD1	12	ASSEGQGTDTQY
TRBV4-2	TRBJ1-5	NA	13	ASSQLQGGREPQH
TRBV11-1	NA	NA	13	ASSLSLKVTYEQY
TRBV7-6	TRBJ2-2	NA	15	ASSLAAKGSRTGELF
TRBV5-1	TRBJ2-7	NA	12	ASSLEGGGHEQY
TRBV19	TRBJ1-1	NA	12	ASSGKWLNTEAF
TRBV5-1	TRBJ2-1	TRBD1	18	ASSFGTGGRISGMYNEQF
TRBV6-6	TRBJ2-2	NA	12	ASSYFSPTGELF
TRBV11-2	TRBJ2-7	NA	13	ASSLDEYGNYEQY
TRBV10-2	TRBJ1-5	NA	12	ASSRGHENQPQH
TRBV30	TRBJ1-1	NA	12	AWSPGTRGTEAF
TRBV29-1	TRBJ2-7	NA	10	SVGPRGYEQY
TRBV28	TRBJ1-1	NA	10	ASSLGFGEAF
TRBV19	TRBJ2-5	NA	12	ASSTLRGGETQY
TRBV5-1	TRBJ2-5	NA	10	ASSGLQETQY
TRBV15	TRBJ2-3	NA	13	ATSREGDSTDTQY
TRBV29-1	NA	TRBD1	10	SVGGQGIEQY
TRBV27	TRBJ1-1	TRBD1	14	ASNPDRGSGNTEAF
TRBV18	TRBJ1-4	NA	11	ASSPGTGEKLF
TRBV7-3	TRBJ2-2	TRBD2	13	ASSLTGGTTGELF
TRBV9	TRBJ2-1	TRBD2	15	ASSVRVVSGSGDEQF
TRBV5-1	TRBJ1-1	NA	11	ASSFGGNTEAF
TRBV29-1	TRBJ1-2	NA	9	SVVNRDGYT
TRBV19	TRBJ2-2	TRBD1	13	ASYSSGTGVGELF
TRBV9	TRBJ2-4	TRBD2	14	ASSVGSGGPKNIQY
TRBV5-1	TRBJ2-1	TRBD2	15	ASSPRLAESSYNEQF
TRBV28	TRBJ1-5	NA	12	ASTKPRGYQPQH
TRBV5-4	TRBJ2-2	NA	12	ASSFSGDTGELF
TRBV6-1	TRBJ1-5	NA	13	ASSVDTYSNQPQH
TRBV28	TRBJ1-4	NA	12	ASSRTPGSEKLF
TRBV5-1	TRBJ1-2	TRBD1	12	ASSSDRGNYGYT
TRBV2	TRBJ2-2	TRBD2	15	ASRGTSGSLGRGELF
TRBV11-2	TRBJ2-2	NA	11	ASSLIGTGELF
TRBV10-3	TRBJ2-5	TRBD2	14	TISESTGLADETQY
TRBV25-1	TRBJ1-5	NA	13	ASSGPRGGNQPQH
TRBV2	TRBJ2-7	NA	10	ASTTGSYEQY